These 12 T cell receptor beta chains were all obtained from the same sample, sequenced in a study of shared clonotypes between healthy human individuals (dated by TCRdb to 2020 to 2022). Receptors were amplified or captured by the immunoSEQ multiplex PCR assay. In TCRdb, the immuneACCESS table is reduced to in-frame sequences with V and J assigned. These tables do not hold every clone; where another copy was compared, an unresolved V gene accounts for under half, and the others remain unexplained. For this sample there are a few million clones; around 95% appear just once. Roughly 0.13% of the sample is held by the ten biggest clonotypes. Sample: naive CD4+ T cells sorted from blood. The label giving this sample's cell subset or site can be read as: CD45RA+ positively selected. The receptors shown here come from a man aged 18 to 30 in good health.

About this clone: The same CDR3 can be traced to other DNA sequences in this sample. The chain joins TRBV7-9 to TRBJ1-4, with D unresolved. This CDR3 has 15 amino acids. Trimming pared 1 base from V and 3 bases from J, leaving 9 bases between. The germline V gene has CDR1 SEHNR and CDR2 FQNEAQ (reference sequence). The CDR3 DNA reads TGTGCCAGCAGCTTAGTGGAAAGCGCTAATGAAAAACTGTTTTTT. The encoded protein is CASSLVESANEKLFF. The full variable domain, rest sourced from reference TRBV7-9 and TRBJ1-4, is DTGVSQNPRHKITKRGQNVTFRCDPISEHNRLYWYRQTLGQGPEFLTYFQNEAQLEKSRLLSDRFSAERPKGSFSTLEIQRTEQGDSAMYLCASSLVESANEKLFFGSGTQLSVL.

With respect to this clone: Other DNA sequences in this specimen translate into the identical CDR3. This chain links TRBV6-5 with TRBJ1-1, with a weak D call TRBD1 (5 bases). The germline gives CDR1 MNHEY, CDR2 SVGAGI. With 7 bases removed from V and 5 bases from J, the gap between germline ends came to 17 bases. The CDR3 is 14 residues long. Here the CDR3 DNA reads TGTGCCAGCAATACCGGGGGAGTGGGGACTGAAGCTTTCTTT. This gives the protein CASNTGGVGTEAFF.

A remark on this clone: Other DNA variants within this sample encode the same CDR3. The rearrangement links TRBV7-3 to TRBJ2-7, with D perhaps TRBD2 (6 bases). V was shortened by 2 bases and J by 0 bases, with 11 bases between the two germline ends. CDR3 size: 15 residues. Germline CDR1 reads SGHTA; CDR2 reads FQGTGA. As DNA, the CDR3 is TGTGCCAGCAGCTTATACGGGGGTGACTCCTACGAGCAGTACTTC. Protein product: CASSLYGGDSYEQYF. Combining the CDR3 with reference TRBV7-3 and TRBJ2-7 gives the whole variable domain GAGVSQTPSNKVTEKGKYVELRCDPISGHTALYWYRQSLGQGPEFLIYFQGTGAADDSGLPNDRFFAVRPEGSVSTLKIQRTERGDSAVYLCASSLYGGDSYEQYFGPGTRLTVT.

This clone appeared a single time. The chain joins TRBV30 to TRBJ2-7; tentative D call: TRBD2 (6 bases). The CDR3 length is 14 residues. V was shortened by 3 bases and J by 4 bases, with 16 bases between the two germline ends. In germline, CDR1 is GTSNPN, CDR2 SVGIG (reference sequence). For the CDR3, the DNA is TGTGCCTGGAGGCAGACGTCTGCGGGATACGAGCAGTACTTC. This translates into CAWRQTSAGYEQYF.

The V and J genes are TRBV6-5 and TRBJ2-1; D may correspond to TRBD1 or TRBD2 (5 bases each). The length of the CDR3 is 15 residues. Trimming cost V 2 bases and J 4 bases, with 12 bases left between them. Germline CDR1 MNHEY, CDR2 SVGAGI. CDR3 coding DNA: TGTGCCAGCAGTTACGGGGGTCAAGTATACAATGAGCAGTTCTTC. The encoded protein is CASSYGGQVYNEQFF.

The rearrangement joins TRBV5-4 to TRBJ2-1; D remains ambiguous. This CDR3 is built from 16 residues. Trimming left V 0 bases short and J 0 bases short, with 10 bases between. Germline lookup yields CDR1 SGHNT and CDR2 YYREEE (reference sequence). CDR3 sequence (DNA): TGTGCCAGCAGCTTGGGGTCAGCCGTCTCCTACAATGAGCAGTTCTTC. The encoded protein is CASSLGSAVSYNEQFF.

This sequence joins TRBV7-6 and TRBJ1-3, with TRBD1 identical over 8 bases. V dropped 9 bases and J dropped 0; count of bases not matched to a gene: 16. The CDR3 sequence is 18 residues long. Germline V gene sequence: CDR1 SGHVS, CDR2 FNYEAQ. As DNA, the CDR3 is TGTGCCAGAGGCCAGGGGGCGCCGAGAACCAGCTCTGGAAACACCATATATTTT. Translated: CARGQGAPRTSSGNTIYF.

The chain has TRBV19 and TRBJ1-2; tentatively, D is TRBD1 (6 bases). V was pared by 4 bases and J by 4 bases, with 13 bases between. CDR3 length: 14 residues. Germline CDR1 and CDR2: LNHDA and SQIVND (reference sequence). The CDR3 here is CASSTLGGGYGYTF. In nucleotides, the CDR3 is TGTGCCAGTAGTACCCTAGGGGGGGGCTATGGCTACACCTTC. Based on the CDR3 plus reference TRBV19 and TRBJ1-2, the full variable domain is DGGITQSPKYLFRKEGQNVTLSCEQNLNHDAMYWYRQDPGQGLRLIYYSQIVNDFQKGDIAEGYSVSREKKESFPLTVTSAQKNPTAFYLCASSTLGGGYGYTFGSGTRLTVV.

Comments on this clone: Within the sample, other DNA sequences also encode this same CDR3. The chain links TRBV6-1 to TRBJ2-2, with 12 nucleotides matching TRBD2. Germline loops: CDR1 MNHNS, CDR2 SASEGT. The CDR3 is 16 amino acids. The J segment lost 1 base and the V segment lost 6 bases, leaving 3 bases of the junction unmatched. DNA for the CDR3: TGTGCCAGCAGCGAACTAGCGGGAGGGAACACCGGGGAGCTGTTTTTT. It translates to CASSELAGGNTGELFF.

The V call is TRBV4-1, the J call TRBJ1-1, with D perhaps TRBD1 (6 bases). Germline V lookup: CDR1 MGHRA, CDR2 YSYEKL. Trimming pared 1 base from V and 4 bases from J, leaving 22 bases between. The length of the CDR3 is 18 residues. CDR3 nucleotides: TGCGCCAGCAGCCAAGGATTGGCCTTACAGGGTATCCGCACTGAAGCTTTCTTT. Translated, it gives CASSQGLALQGIRTEAFF.

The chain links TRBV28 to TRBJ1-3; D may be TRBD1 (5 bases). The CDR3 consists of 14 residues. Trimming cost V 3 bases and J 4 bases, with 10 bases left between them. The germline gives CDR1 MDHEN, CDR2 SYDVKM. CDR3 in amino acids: CASSFDRSGNTIYF. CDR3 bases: TGTGCCAGCAGTTTTGACAGATCAGGAAACACCATATATTTT.

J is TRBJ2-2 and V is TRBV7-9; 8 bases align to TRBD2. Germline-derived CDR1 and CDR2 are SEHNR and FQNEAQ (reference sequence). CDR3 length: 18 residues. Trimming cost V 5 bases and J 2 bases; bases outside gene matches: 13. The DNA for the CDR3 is TGTGCCAGCAGCCCCTCTAGACTCACTAGCGGTAACACCGGGGAGCTGTTTTTT. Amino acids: CASSPSRLTSGNTGELFF. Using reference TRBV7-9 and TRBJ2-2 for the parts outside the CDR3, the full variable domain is DTGVSQNPRHKITKRGQNVTFRCDPISEHNRLYWYRQTLGQGPEFLTYFQNEAQLEKSRLLSDRFSAERPKGSFSTLEIQRTEQGDSAMYLCASSPSRLTSGNTGELFFGEGSRLTVL.